This TCR beta chain originates from a study of long-term antiretroviral therapy in people with HIV (dated by TCRdb to the early 2020s). With respect to the entire study: Collection of the earliest samples took place about a decade ahead of the 2015 WHO recommendation for immediate ART, at a time when ART was typically delayed until CD4 counts fell. Of the roughly 30 participants with HIV, 10 to 11 were female. Whether ART initiation and durable HIV suppression were associated with changes in peripheral blood TRB repertoire composition and diversity was tested in a retrospective serial study. The cohort contributed roughly 200 cryopreserved PBMC samples from a few dozen adults with confirmed HIV infection, collected serially over a mean of about six years (range 1-12). No cross-contamination during QIAcube processing was shown when test extractions of a monoclonal T-cell line were performed alongside 33 polyclonal samples. General conclusions and limits of the study: Starting ART was linked to a significant rise in TRB diversity, yet even after long-term ART the diversity remained significantly lower than in transplant donor controls. No data were available on ART adherence, viral resistance or therapy changes, limiting inferences about post-ART repertoire changes. HIV repertoires had narrower CDR3 length ranges than controls, and the network structure suggested an antigen-experienced repertoire that shifted only slightly toward naive after ART. Expanded TRB clones identified before ART initiation dominated the repertoire at all time points, although this dominance fluctuated and declined in many PLHIV after ART. Owing to limited PBMC availability, only the TCR beta chain was sequenced, without alpha chain pairing. Because cell numbers in pre-ART samples were limited, unsorted PBMC were profiled instead of sorted CD4+ and CD8+ T cells. The samples were dated from about 2003 to 2018, and the ART regimens that were used may be less effective than current ART regimens.

The immunoSEQ hsTCRB v3.0 assay was used at survey level resolution to sequence the TRB variable region. TRB sequencing targeted a depth of 40,000-50,000 T-cell genomes per sample. Pooled TRB libraries were sequenced on an Illumina MiSeq with a v3 150-cycle kit. From the authors' description of their analysis: Repertoire analysis was run in R within a reproducible Nextflow workflow that covered QC, data transformation and analysis. LymphoSeq2, an R package for AIRR-Seq data exploration, was used to implement custom analyses. A handful of samples that produced fewer than 5000 total TRB sequences were removed, so 150 to 200 HIV repertoires were analyzed. Among the approximately 200 retained HIV repertoires, 55 to 65 were collected before ART initiation and some 130 were collected after ART initiation. Repertoires were downsampled to 5000 TRB nucleotide sequences, and summary statistics were averaged over 100 downsampling iterations. The analysis kept only TRB sequences whose CDR3 regions were at least seven amino acids long. Two measures captured diversity: a Shannon entropy-derived clonality score and the Gini coefficient. In repertoire networks, the top 5000 CDR3 amino acid sequences were linked whenever an edit distance of one separated two sequences. Antigen specificity groups and MHC restriction were predicted for TRB CDR3 amino acid sequences with GLIPH2. To flag known associations with CMV, EBV, HIV or tissue antigens, CDR3 amino acid sequences were compared against VDJdb and McPAS-TCR. Pre-ART, post-ART and control groups were compared with Wilcoxon signed-rank tests and Holm-Bonferroni correction. The source is immuneACCESS, and TCRdb retained only in-frame sequences with V and J called. Part of the clones is not carried over; for the studies checked, unresolved V genes explain less than half of this, and the remainder is unexplained. V, J and clone size are those of that table, while D and trimming were read from the DNA. This sample comprises thousands of clones, 80% to 90% of them detected only once. The ten largest clones add up to around 2.9% of the sample.

Taken from cysteine to phenylalanine, the CDR3 has 15 residues. Just CDR3 DNA is preserved here, 45 bases in frame from base 1. The germline V gene specifies MNHNS as CDR1 and SASEGT as CDR2. V drops 4 bases and J drops 1 base, leaving 13 bases in between. As to this clone: There is no known antigen for this receptor. There are no base qualities to consult, and no much larger clone falls within one base.

Participants were included only if at least one PBMC sample before ART initiation and at least two post-ART samples were available. Every participant with HIV received treatment in the United States of America. Before DNA extraction, cryopreserved samples of about 1-10 million PBMC were thawed and washed. At the time of the earliest PBMC sample for each participant with HIV, ages ranged from about 23 to 60 years. Per participant, PBMC samples came from 1-4 timepoints prior to ART initiation and 2-8 timepoints following ART initiation, for a median of 7 samples. For every participant, serial HIV viral load, CD4+ T-cell count, ART history and demographic data were obtained. Genomic DNA was extracted from unsorted PBMC with a Qiagen kit on a QIAcube, processed in batches of 12 samples.

The rearranged segments are TRBV6-1 and TRBJ2-5; D gene: possibly TRBD2, on 5 matching bases. This TCR derives from a woman aged 50 to 65 with HIV. The material was unsorted PBMCs, obtained 3.7 years after starting antiretroviral therapy. The bases read TGTGCCAGCAGTGGTTCGGGAAGCCTCCAAGAGACCCAGTACTTC. Its coded protein is CASSGSGSLQETQYF.